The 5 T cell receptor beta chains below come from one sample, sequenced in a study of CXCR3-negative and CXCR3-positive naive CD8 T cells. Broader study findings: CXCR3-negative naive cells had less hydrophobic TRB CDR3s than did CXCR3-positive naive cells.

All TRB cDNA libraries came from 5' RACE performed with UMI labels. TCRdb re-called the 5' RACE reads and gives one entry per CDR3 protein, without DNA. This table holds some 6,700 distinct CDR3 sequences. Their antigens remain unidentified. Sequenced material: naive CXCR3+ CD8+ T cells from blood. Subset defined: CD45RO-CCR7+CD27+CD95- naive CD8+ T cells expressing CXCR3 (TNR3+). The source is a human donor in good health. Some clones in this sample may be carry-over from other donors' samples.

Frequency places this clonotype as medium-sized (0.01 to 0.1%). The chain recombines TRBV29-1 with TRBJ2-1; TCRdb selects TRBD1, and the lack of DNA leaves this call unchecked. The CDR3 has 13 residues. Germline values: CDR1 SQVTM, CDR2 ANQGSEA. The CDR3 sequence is CSVEEAQGTEQFF.

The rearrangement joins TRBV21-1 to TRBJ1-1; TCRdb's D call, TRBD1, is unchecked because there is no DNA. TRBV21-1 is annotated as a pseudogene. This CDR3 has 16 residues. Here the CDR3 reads CASSNPTDMGSTEAFF.

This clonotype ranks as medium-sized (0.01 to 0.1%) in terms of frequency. Here the CDR3 reads CSVYGQDTDTQYF. The gene calls are TRBV29-1 and TRBJ2-3; TCRdb's D call, TRBD1, is unchecked because there is no DNA. The length of the CDR3 is 13 residues. Per the germline V gene, CDR1 is SQVTM and CDR2 is ANQGSEA.

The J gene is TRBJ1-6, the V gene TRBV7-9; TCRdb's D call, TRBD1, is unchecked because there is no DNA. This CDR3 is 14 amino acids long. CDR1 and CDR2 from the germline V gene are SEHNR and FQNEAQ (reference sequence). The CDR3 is CASSLGQGDSPLHF.

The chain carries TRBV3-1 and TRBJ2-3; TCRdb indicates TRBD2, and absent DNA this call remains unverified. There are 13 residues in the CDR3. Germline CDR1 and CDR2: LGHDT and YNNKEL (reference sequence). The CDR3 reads CASSLPPVDTQYF.